Following are 15 T cell receptor beta chains from one sample sequenced in a study of T cells in Graves' hyperthyroidism and ophthalmopathy. Amplification of TCR beta CDR3 regions was performed using RNA transcripts as template. First-round RT-PCR with HTBI primers amplified the TCR CDR3 region. TCRdb recomputed calls from the multiplex PCR reads with MiXCR, one row per CDR3 protein. The data contain 480,000 or so distinct CDR3 sequences, over 13% of them singletons. The sequencing sample was made of blood. All receptors derive from a woman aged 18-35 years with Graves' hyperthyroidism.

In the case of this clonotype: A much bigger clone sits one base away, suggesting this may be a read error. This sequence joins TRBV7-8 and TRBJ2-5; D possibly corresponds to TRBD1 (6 bases). Trimming removed 10 bases from V and 5 bases from J, with 17 bases in between. The CDR3 runs 13 residues. Germline lookup yields CDR1 SGHVS and CDR2 FQNEAQ. The CDR3: CANRGGWDETQYF. The CDR3 nucleotides read TGTGCCAACAGAGGGGGTTGGGACGAGACCCAGTACTTC. The whole variable domain, filled in from reference TRBV7-8 and TRBJ2-5, reads GAGVSQSPRYKVAKRGQDVALRCDPISGHVSLFWYQQALGQGPEFLTYFQNEAQLDKSGLPSDRFFAERPEGSVSTLKIQRTQQEDSAVYLCANRGGWDETQYFGPGTRLLVL.

The V gene is TRBV24-1, the J gene TRBJ1-5, with D maybe TRBD1 (5 bases). This CDR3 has 14 amino acids. Trimming cost V 1 base and J 4 bases, with 7 bases left between them. The germline V gene encodes CDR1 KGHDR and CDR2 SFDVKD. In DNA form, the CDR3 reads TGTGCCACCAGTGATTTATGGGGGAATCAGCCCCAGCATTTT. This encodes CATSDLWGNQPQHF.

This clonotype was seen at least ten times. The chain is built from TRBV16 and TRBJ1-1, with a tentative D call TRBD1 (6 bases). There are 15 residues in the CDR3. Germline CDR1 reads KGHSY; CDR2 reads FQNENV. Trimming left V 4 bases short and J 0 bases short, with 12 bases between. The CDR3: CASSRFRGMNTEAFF. The CDR3 nucleotides are TGTGCCAGCAGCCGTTTTAGGGGGATGAACACTGAAGCTTTCTTT.

This clonotype was seen repeatedly, ten times or more. CDR3 in DNA: TGTGCCACCAGCAGAGATCCCACTAGCGGAGATACGCAGTATTTT. Its translation is CATSRDPTSGDTQYF. The gene calls are TRBV15 and TRBJ2-3; 8 nucleotides match TRBD2. CDR1 LNHNV and CDR2 YYDKDF come from the germline V gene (reference sequence). The junction had 4 bases not matched to a gene; V was cut back by 0 bases and J by 5 bases. The CDR3 is 15 residues long.

This clonotype was seen many times. V gene TRBV20-1 combines with J gene TRBJ1-4; D may be TRBD1 (5 bases). The germline V gene has CDR1 DFQATT and CDR2 SNEGSKA (reference sequence). The CDR3 is made up of 14 amino acids. V lost 2 bases and J lost 8, with 15 bases in between. CDR3 in DNA: TGCAGTGCTAGAAGAGCCCAGGGATTCGAAAAACTGTTTTTT. It translates to CSARRAQGFEKLFF.

The chain uses TRBV28 and TRBJ2-7, with a tentative D call TRBD2 (5 bases). Germline lookup yields CDR1 MDHEN and CDR2 SYDVKM. The CDR3 is 13 residues long. V was cut by 2 bases and J by 7 bases, with 12 bases left in between. DNA of the CDR3: TGTGCCAGCAGTTTAGGGCAGCGGTCGGAGCAGTACGTC. Its translation: CASSLGQRSEQYV.

This clonotype was counted ten times or more. V gene TRBV29-1 combines with J gene TRBJ1-1; a weak D match, TRBD1 (6 bases). Trimming cost V 2 bases and J 5 bases, with 18 bases left between them. The CDR3 length is 15 residues. From germline, CDR1 is SQVTM and CDR2 ANQGSEA. Here the CDR3 DNA reads TGCAGCGTTGAAAAGGGGGGTTTCAGGGTAACTGAAGCTTTCTTT. Protein product: CSVEKGGFRVTEAFF.

This clonotype occurred many times. The gene calls are TRBV9 and TRBJ2-5; D call uncertain. Germline lookup yields CDR1 SGDLS and CDR2 YYNGEE. Trimming took off 2 bases at V and 5 bases at J, with 13 bases between the two ends. The CDR3 runs to 14 residues. CDR3 in amino acids: CASSVDTAWETQYF. The DNA of the CDR3 is TGTGCCAGCAGCGTTGACACTGCCTGGGAGACCCAGTACTTC.

The chain uses TRBV10-3 and TRBJ1-1; 7 bases fit TRBD1. From germline, CDR1 is ENHRY and CDR2 SYGVKD. Germline trimming cut 3 bases from V and 0 bases from J; bases unmatched to any gene: 13. The CDR3 contains 18 residues. CDR3 in amino acids: CAISESGRGFNVNTEAFF. The CDR3, as DNA: TGTGCCATCAGTGAATCGGGCAGGGGGTTTAACGTGAACACTGAAGCTTTCTTT.

Only a few counts were recorded for this clonotype. The chain employs TRBV4-2 and TRBJ1-1; D perhaps matches TRBD1 (5 bases). Trimming cost V 0 bases and J 1 base, with 12 bases left between them. The germline V gene encodes CDR1 LGHNA and CDR2 YNFKEQ. The CDR3 totals 16 residues. The DNA of the CDR3 is TGTGCCAGCAGCCAAGATGATCGGACACCGAACACTGAAGCTTTCTTT. Translating it yields CASSQDDRTPNTEAFF.

With respect to this clonotype: A much larger clone lies a single base off, so this may be a read error. The chain combines TRBV20-1 with TRBJ2-1; the match to TRBD2 covers 12 bases. Trimming at V came to 6 bases and at J to 8 bases, leaving 8 bases not matched to a gene. The CDR3 has 14 residues. Germline CDR1 is DFQATT and CDR2 is SNEGSKA (reference sequence). This chain's CDR3 is CSARTSGIVYEQFF. As DNA, the CDR3 is TGCAGTGCCCGGACTAGCGGGATAGTCTATGAGCAGTTCTTC.

Ten or more counts support this clonotype. The chain joins TRBV2 to TRBJ1-1, with D uncertain. This CDR3 comprises 15 residues. Germline CDR1 and CDR2: SNHLY and FYNNEI. The V gene lost 6 bases and the J gene lost 1 base, with 15 bases spanning the gap. In nucleotides, the CDR3 is TGTGCCAGCAGCGCAACAAAGGGCGCGAACACTGAAGCTTTCTTT. Translation: CASSATKGANTEAFF.

The rearrangement links TRBV12-3 or TRBV12-4 to TRBJ2-1; D is undetermined. V was clipped by 6 bases and J by 5 bases, with 11 bases between them. The CDR3 is 13 residues long. The chain's CDR3 is CASSPSRDNEQFF. The DNA of the CDR3 is TGTGCCAGCAGCCCAAGTAGGGACAATGAGCAGTTCTTC.

This clonotype was seen a few times. The genes are TRBV18 and TRBJ2-1; TRBD1 matches 12 bases. Germline lookup yields CDR1 KGHSH and CDR2 LQKENI. J gave up 7 bases and V 0 bases, and 7 bases lay outside the gene matches. The CDR3 runs to 17 residues. DNA of the CDR3: TGTGCCAGCTCACCACCGGGACAGGGGGCTTTAGGAAATGAGCAGTTCTTC. Encoded protein: CASSPPGQGALGNEQFF.

This sequence joins TRBV7-9 and TRBJ1-5; no clear D gene. Trimming took 0 bases from V and 4 from J, leaving 7 bases between them. The CDR3 is 14 residues long. Looked up from germline, CDR1 is SEHNR and CDR2 is FQNEAQ (reference sequence). DNA of the CDR3: TGTGCCAGCAGCTTAGCTGGACCGAATCAGCCCCAGCATTTT. This codes for CASSLAGPNQPQHF.